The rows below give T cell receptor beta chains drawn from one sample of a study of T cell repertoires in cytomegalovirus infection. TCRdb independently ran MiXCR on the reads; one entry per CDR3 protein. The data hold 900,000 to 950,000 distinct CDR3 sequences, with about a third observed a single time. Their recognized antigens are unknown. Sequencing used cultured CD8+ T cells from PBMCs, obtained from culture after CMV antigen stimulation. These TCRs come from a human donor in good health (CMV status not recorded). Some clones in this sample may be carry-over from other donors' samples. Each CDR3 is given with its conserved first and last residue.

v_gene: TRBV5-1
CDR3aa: CASSLRRGGHNEQFF

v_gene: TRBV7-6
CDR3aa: CASSRGVNEQFF

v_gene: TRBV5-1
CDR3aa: CASSPSRGPNTGELFF

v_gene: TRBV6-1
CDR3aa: CASSERRDRGRGVVNQPQHF

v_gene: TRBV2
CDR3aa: CASAGAKLFF

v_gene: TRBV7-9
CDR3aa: CASSLDGRYKNTEAFF

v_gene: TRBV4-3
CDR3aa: CASSQVVADTQYF

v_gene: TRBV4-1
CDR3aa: CASSYLVGETQYF

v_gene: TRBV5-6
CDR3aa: CASSGQGLPTGELFF

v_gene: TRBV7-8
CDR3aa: CASSLETGTGHQPQHF

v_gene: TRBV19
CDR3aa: CASSPRRLGGEQFF

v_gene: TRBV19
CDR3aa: CASSLGQPNYGYTF

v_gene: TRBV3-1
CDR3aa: CASSQNTWRRVTSNTEAFF

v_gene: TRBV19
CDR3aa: CASSMGRGQVFLGDQPQHF

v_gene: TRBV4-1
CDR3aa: CASGYEGGGYYGYTF

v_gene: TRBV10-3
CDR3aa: CAITGQGEGAEQFF

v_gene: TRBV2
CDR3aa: CASSEGGGRTDTQYF

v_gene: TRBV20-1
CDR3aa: CSATSSPKETQYF

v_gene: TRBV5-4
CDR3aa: CASSAIGDTEAFF

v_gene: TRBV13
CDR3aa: CASSLGRRTGTSGDPVYNEQFF

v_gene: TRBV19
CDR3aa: CASSIFGLAFF

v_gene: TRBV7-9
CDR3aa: CASSATGGSHGELFF

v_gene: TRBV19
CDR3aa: CASTAGQGFFPNYGYTF

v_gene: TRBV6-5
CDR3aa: CASSYGTGGPGELFF

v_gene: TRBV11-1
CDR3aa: CASSLARDRYISETQYF

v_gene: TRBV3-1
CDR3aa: CASSQTGTVNQPQHF

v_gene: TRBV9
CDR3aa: CASSEDRVEYYEQYF